These 3 T cell receptor beta chains share one sample of origin, sequenced in a study of T cells in Graves' hyperthyroidism and ophthalmopathy. TCR beta CDR3 regions were amplified from RNA transcripts. First-round RT-PCR targeting the TCR CDR3 was performed with the HTBI primer set. Via MiXCR, TCRdb re-called the multiplex PCR reads, giving one row per CDR3 protein. The sample lists about 480,000 distinct CDR3 sequences; roughly an eighth were seen once. Material: blood. Receptors were obtained from a woman in her late teens or twenties with Graves' hyperthyroidism.

This clonotype was detected many times. The chain uses TRBV7-3 and TRBJ1-1, with a possible D match to TRBD1 (6 bases). V gave up 2 bases and J gave up 5 bases, with 15 bases separating them. Germline V gene sequence: CDR1 SGHTA, CDR2 FQGTGA. The CDR3 length is 15 residues. CDR3 DNA sequence: TGTGCCAGCAGCTTAGAGGGGGGGGCGAGTACTGAAGCTTTCTTT. Translation gives CASSLEGGASTEAFF.

This sequence joins TRBV11-3 and TRBJ2-7, with D maybe TRBD2 (5 bases). V lost 5 bases to trimming and J lost 6 bases, with 8 bases between them. Germline V gene sequence: CDR1 SGHNT, CDR2 YENEEA. The CDR3 length is 11 residues. The CDR3 DNA reads as TGTGCCAGCAGCGAGGGATGCGAGCAGTACTTC. Translation: CASSEGCEQYF.

The table lists this clonotype with a few counts. This sequence joins TRBV10-2 and TRBJ2-7, with D hard to call. Trimming pared 5 bases from V and 2 bases from J, leaving 10 bases between. Germline CDR1 and CDR2: WSHSY and SAAADI. CDR3 length: 13 residues. The CDR3 is CASSWQETYEQYF. The CDR3 region has the DNA TGCGCCAGCAGTTGGCAGGAGACCTACGAGCAGTACTTC.